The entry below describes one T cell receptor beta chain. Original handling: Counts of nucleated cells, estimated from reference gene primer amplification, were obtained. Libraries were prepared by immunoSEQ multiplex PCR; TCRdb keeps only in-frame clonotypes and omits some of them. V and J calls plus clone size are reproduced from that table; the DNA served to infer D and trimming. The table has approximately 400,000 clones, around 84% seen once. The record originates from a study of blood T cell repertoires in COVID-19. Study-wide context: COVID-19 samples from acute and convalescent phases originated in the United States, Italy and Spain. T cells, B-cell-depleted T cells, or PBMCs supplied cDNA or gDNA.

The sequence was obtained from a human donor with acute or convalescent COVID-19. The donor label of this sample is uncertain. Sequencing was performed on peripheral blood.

In DNA form, the CDR3 reads TGTGCCAGCAGTTCCGGGACAGGGAGAAATCAGCCCCAGCATTTT. This encodes CASSSGTGRNQPQHF. The V call is TRBV28, the J call TRBJ1-5; 9 nucleotides align to TRBD1. Germline CDR1 MDHEN, CDR2 SYDVKM. V was pared by 4 bases and J by 4 bases, with 5 bases of the junction left unmatched. The CDR3 runs 15 residues.